This T cell receptor (beta chain) was sequenced for a study of blood T cell repertoires in COVID-19. Study-level background: Whether acute or convalescent, the COVID-19 samples came from the United States, Italy and Spain. T cells, B-cell-depleted T cells, or PBMCs provided the cDNA or gDNA that served as material.

In the source study's methods: Quantification of nucleated cells was approximated via reference gene primer amplification. The table came from immunoSEQ multiplex PCR; TCRdb's copy has only in-frame clones and leaves some out. D and trimming were read from the DNA, whereas the V and J calls and clone size are those reported in that table. Of around 300,000 clones in the sample, around four fifths were seen once. This CDR3 has 16 amino acids. Looked up from germline, CDR1 is SGHAT and CDR2 is FQDESV (reference sequence). With V trimmed by 2 bases and J by 10 bases, 12 bases remained unmatched. Sample: peripheral blood. The J gene is TRBJ2-1, the V gene TRBV11-1, with 9 bases fitting TRBD1. The clonotype originates from a woman aged 50 to 60 with active or convalescent COVID-19. The CDR3 bases are TGTGCCAGCAGCTTATCGGAGACAGGGGGGGGATACGAGCAGTTCTTC. Its protein is CASSLSETGGGYEQFF.